The clone carrying this T cell receptor (beta chain) was observed at least ten times. This sample is drawn from a study of T cells in Graves' hyperthyroidism and ophthalmopathy. Authors of the study amplified TCR beta CDR3 regions from RNA transcripts. First-round RT-PCR with HTBI primers amplified the TCR CDR3 region. TCRdb fed the multiplex PCR reads into MiXCR, producing one record per CDR3 protein. The profile covers 800,000 or so distinct CDR3 sequences, with approximately 40% appearing a single time and roughly 8.3% taken by the ten largest. The CDR3 consists of 16 residues. The J segment lost 7 bases and the V segment lost 0 bases, leaving 11 bases of the junction unmatched. Germline CDR1 reads LNHNV; CDR2 reads YYDKDF (reference sequence).

The source is a man aged 18 to 29 with Graves' hyperthyroidism. Source material: blood. The chain uses TRBV15 and TRBJ1-2, with 7 bases matching TRBD1. The CDR3: CATSRDLGTAESGYTF. The CDR3, as DNA: TGTGCCACCAGCAGAGATCTAGGGACAGCAGAGAGTGGCTACACCTTC. Filled out from reference TRBV15 and TRBJ1-2, the complete variable domain reads DAMVIQNPRYQVTQFGKPVTLSCSQTLNHNVMYWYQQKSSQAPKLLFHYYDKDFNNEADTPDNFQSRRPNTSFCFLDIRSPGLGDTAMYLCATSRDLGTAESGYTFGSGTRLTVV.